The 9 T cell receptor beta chains listed next were all sequenced from one sample in a study of glioma-infiltrating T cells. TCR alpha and beta CDR3 regions were amplified from RNA using iRepertoire nested multiplex PCR. TCRdb called the multiplex PCR reads again in MiXCR, with one record for every CDR3 protein. Of some 180,000 distinct CDR3 sequences listed, 32% are singletons. Input material: glioma tissue, nonneoplastic brain tissue, or PBMCs (not recorded which). Receptors originate from a human donor with low-grade glioma or glioblastoma, undergoing nonglioma brain surgery, or in good health (not recorded which).

This clonotype occurred a few times. The chain joins TRBV29-1 to TRBJ2-1; D is tentatively TRBD1 or TRBD2 (5 bases each). The germline gives CDR1 SQVTM, CDR2 ANQGSEA. V was trimmed by 7 bases and J by 12 bases, leaving 25 bases between them. CDR3 size: 14 residues. The CDR3 here is CSAEGRDNQLGQFF. The CDR3, as DNA: TGCAGCGCTGAGGGCAGGGATAATCAATTGGGGCAGTTCTTC.

The table lists this clonotype with many counts. This chain connects TRBV6-1 to TRBJ2-5, with 11 bases fitting TRBD2. J lost 4 bases, V lost 10 bases, and 11 bases had no gene match. The CDR3 runs to 15 residues. CDR1 MNHNS and CDR2 SASEGT come from the germline V gene. The CDR3 loop reads CATVGGSGRGETQYF. CDR3 sequence (DNA): TGTGCCACAGTGGGGGGTAGCGGGAGGGGAGAGACCCAGTACTTC.

The chain employs TRBV7-8 and TRBJ2-1; the match to TRBD2 covers 11 bases. Looked up from germline, CDR1 is SGHVS and CDR2 is FQNEAQ. V lost 4 bases to trimming and J lost 7 bases; unmatched junction nucleotides: 18. The CDR3 is 19 amino acids. In nucleotides, the CDR3 is TGTGCCAGCAGCTCGCCGGTTAGCGGGAGGGCCCGTAGAACAAATGAGCAGTTCTTC. Encoded protein: CASSSPVSGRARRTNEQFF.

This clonotype was recorded a few times. Possible read error: a much larger clone is one base away. The rearrangement joins TRBV4-1 to TRBJ2-1, with TRBD1 as a possible D gene (6 bases). Per the germline V gene, CDR1 is MGHRA and CDR2 is YSYEKL. The CDR3 is 15 residues long. In DNA, the CDR3 is TGCGCCAGCAGACAAGAGCCAGGGGTCGGCAATGAGCAGTTCTTC. Translating gives CASRQEPGVGNEQFF.

In regard to this clonotype: Since a much larger clone is just one base distant, this may be a read error. The chain combines TRBV7-2 with TRBJ2-1, with a weak D call TRBD1 (6 bases). This CDR3 spans 13 amino acids. Germline values: CDR1 SGHTA, CDR2 FQGNSA. CDR3: CARSLIGRGEQFF. CDR3 DNA sequence: TGTGCCAGAAGCTTAATCGGTAGGGGGGAGCAGTTCTTC.

This clonotype was recorded many times. The genes are TRBV2 and TRBJ2-1; 11 nucleotides agree with TRBD2. Germline lookup yields CDR1 SNHLY and CDR2 FYNNEI. V was clipped by 5 bases and J by 8 bases; unmatched bases: 5. This CDR3 contains 14 residues. The CDR3 spells CASSNSGRADEQFF. The CDR3 DNA reads TGTGCCAGCAGTAATAGCGGGAGGGCCGATGAGCAGTTCTTC.

The V call is TRBV29-1, the J call TRBJ2-1; D unclear. Germline-derived CDR1 and CDR2 are SQVTM and ANQGSEA. The CDR3 length is 13 residues. V was shortened by 2 bases and J by 3 bases, with 8 bases between the two germline ends. Here the CDR3 DNA reads TGCAGCGTTGAATCCCGAATCTACAATGAGCAGTTCTTC. Protein product: CSVESRIYNEQFF.

This clonotype has a count of ten or more. The gene calls are TRBV6-2 or TRBV6-3 and TRBJ2-1; TRBD2 matches 11 bases. Per the germline V gene, CDR1 is MNHEY and CDR2 is SVGEGT. Trimming cost V 0 bases and J 0 bases; bases outside gene matches: 16. The CDR3 contains 22 residues. Here the CDR3 DNA reads TGTGCCAGCAGTTACTCGGAGGGTAAACTAGCGGGAGAGCCCCTCTCCTACAATGAGCAGTTCTTC. Its translation is CASSYSEGKLAGEPLSYNEQFF.

To note about this clonotype: This may come from a read error, since a much larger clone is one base off. V gene TRBV29-1 combines with J gene TRBJ2-1; D call uncertain. Trimming took off 7 bases at V and 6 bases at J, with 10 bases between the two ends. The germline CDR1 and CDR2 sequences are SQVTM and ANQGSEA. The CDR3 spans 11 residues. CDR3 DNA sequence: TGCAGCGGGATTAAGAGCAATGAGCAGTTCTTC. It translates to CSGIKSNEQFF.